The 3 T cell receptor beta chains below come from one sample, sequenced in a study of OX40 agonist ivuxolimab in advanced cancers. The method was immunoSEQ multiplex PCR; TCRdb's version includes in-frame clones alone and lacks a portion of them. The sample yields 11,000 or so clones, approximately 75% seen once. The specimen was CD4+ or CD8+ T cells sorted from blood, collected in a trial of the OX40 agonist ivuxolimab. These receptors all stem from an adult with an advanced solid tumor such as melanoma, head and neck, liver or kidney cancer.

The chain couples TRBV7-2 to TRBJ2-1; D possibly corresponds to TRBD2 (5 bases). CDR3 length equals 13 residues. CDR1 and CDR2 (germline): SGHTA, FQGNSA. V was cut by 5 bases and J by 7 bases, with 12 bases left in between. CDR3 residues: CASSQPSGNEQFF. CDR3 in DNA: TGTGCCAGCAGCCAACCATCGGGAAATGAGCAGTTCTTC.

In this sample, this clone turned up once. The V call is TRBV11-2, the J call TRBJ2-7; 10 nucleotides agree with TRBD2. The CDR3 has 14 amino acids. Germline V gene data show CDR1 as SGHAT and CDR2 as FQNNGV. The V gene end was trimmed by 4 bases and the J gene end by 3 bases; junction bases not matched to a gene: 3. CDR3 sequence (DNA): TGTGCCAGCAGCTCCGGACTAGCGGTCTACGAGCAGTACTTC. Translating gives CASSSGLAVYEQYF.

The V gene is TRBV19, the J gene TRBJ1-2; D possibly corresponds to TRBD1 (6 bases). This CDR3 spans 14 amino acids. V was cut by 3 bases and J by 9 bases, with 17 bases left in between. The germline CDR1 and CDR2 sequences are LNHDA and SQIVND (reference sequence). CDR3 amino acids: CASSIPGTLKSYTF. The CDR3 DNA sequence: TGTGCCAGTAGTATCCCCGGGACACTCAAGAGCTACACCTTC.